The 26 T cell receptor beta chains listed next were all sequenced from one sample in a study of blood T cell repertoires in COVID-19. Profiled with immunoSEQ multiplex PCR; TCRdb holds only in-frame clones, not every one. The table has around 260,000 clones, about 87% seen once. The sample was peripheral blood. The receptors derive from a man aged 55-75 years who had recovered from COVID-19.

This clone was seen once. CDR3 residues: CASSPLGAKNTEAFF. In DNA, the CDR3 is TGCGCCAGCAGCCCTCTTGGAGCAAAGAACACTGAAGCTTTCTTT. V usage is TRBV4-1 and J usage is TRBJ1-1; D not resolved. Per the germline V gene, CDR1 is MGHRA and CDR2 is YSYEKL. V shed 4 bases and J shed 1 base, with 13 bases lying between them. The CDR3 totals 15 residues.

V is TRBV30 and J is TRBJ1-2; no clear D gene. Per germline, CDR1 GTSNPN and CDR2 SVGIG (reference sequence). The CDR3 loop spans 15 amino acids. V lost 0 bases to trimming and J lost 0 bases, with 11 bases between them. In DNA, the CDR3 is TGTGCCTGGAGTGTACCCCCCCCAGCTAACTATGGCTACACCTTC. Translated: CAWSVPPPANYGYTF.

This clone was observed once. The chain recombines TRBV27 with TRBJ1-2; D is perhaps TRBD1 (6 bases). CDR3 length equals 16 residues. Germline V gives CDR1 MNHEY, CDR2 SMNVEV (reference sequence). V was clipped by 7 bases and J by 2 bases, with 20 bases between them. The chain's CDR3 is CASTTNLGGRNYGYTF. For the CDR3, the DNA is TGTGCCAGCACTACGAATCTAGGGGGAAGGAACTATGGCTACACCTTC.

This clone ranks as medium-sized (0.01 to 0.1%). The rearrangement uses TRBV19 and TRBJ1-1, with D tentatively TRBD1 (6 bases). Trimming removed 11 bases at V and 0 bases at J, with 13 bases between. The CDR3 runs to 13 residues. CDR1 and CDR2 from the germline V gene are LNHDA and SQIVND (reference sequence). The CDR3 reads CACGGSMNTEAFF. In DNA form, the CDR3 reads TGTGCCTGCGGGGGCAGTATGAACACTGAAGCTTTCTTT. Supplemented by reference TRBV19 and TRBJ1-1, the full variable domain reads DGGITQSPKYLFRKEGQNVTLSCEQNLNHDAMYWYRQDPGQGLRLIYYSQIVNDFQKGDIAEGYSVSREKKESFPLTVTSAQKNPTAFYLCACGGSMNTEAFFGQGTRLTVV.

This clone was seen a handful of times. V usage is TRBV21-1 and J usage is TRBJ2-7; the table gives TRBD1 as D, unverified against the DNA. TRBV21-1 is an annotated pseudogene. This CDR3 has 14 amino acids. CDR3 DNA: TGTGCCAGCAGCAAAGAACTGGACAGCTACGAGCAGTACTTC. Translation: CASSKELDSYEQYF.

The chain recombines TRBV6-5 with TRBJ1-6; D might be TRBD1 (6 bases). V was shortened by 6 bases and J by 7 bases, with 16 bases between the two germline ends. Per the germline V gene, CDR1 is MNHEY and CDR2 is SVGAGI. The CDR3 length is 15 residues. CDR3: CASRRKTGSNSPLHF. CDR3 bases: TGTGCCAGCAGGAGGAAGACAGGATCCAATTCACCCCTCCACTTT.

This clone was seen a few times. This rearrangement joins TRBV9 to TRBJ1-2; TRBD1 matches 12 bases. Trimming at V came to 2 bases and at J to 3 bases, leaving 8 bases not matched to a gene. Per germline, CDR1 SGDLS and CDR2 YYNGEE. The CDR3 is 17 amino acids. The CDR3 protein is CASSVLGTGGGHYGYTF. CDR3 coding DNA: TGTGCCAGCAGCGTGCTCGGGACAGGGGGCGGACACTATGGCTACACCTTC.

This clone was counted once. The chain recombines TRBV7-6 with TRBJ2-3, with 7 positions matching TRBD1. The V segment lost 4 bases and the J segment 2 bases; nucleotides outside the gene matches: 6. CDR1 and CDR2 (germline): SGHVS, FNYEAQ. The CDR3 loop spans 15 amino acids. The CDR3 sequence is CASSSDRELTDTQYF. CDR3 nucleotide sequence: TGTGCCAGCAGCTCCGACAGGGAACTCACAGATACGCAGTATTTT.

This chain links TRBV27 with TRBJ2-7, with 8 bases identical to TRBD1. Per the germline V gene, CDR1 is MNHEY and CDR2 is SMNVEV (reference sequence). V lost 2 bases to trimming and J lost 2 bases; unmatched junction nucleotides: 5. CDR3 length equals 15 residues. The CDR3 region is CASSLLGQVAYEQYF. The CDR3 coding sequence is TGTGCCAGCAGTTTACTGGGACAGGTGGCCTACGAGCAGTACTTC.

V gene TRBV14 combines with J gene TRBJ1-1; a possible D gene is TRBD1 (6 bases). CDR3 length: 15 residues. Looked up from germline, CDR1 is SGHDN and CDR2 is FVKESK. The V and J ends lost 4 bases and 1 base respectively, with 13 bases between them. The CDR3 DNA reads TGTGCCAGCAGCCCCCAACAGGGTAGGAACACTGAAGCTTTCTTT. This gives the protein CASSPQQGRNTEAFF.

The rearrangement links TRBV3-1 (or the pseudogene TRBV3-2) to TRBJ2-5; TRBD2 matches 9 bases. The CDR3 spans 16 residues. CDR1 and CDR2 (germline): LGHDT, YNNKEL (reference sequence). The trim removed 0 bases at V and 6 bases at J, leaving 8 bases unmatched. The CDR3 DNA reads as TGTGCCAGCAGCCAAGATGGGGGAGCGGGGGGAAAGACCCAGTACTTC. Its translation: CASSQDGGAGGKTQYF.

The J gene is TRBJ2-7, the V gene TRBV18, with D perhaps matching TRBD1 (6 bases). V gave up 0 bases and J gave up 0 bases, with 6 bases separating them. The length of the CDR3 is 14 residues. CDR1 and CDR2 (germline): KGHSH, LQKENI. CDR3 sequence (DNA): TGTGCCAGCTCACCACCGGACAGCTCCTACGAGCAGTACTTC. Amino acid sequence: CASSPPDSSYEQYF.

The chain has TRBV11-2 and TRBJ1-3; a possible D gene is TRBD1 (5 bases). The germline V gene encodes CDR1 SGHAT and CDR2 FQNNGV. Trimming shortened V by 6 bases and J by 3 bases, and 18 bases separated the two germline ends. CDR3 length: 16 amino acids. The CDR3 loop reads CASSPTLGDYGNTIYF. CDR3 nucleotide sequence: TGTGCCAGCAGTCCGACCTTGGGGGACTATGGAAACACCATATATTTT.

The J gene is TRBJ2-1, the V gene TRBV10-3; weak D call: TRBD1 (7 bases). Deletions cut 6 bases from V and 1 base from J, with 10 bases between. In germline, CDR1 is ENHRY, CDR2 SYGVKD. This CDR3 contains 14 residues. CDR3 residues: CAIRAGQSYNEQFF. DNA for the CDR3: TGTGCCATCAGGGCGGGACAGTCCTACAATGAGCAGTTCTTC.

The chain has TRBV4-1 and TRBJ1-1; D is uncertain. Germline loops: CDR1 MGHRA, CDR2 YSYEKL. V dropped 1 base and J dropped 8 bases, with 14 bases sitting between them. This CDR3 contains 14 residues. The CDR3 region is CASSQGVLVVEAFF. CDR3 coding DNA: TGCGCCAGCAGCCAAGGAGTTTTGGTGGTGGAAGCTTTCTTT.

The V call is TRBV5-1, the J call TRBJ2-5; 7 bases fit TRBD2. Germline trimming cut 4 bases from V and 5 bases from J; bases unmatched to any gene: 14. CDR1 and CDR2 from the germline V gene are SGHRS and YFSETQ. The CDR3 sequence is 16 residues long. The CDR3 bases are TGCGCCAGCAGCGACGTCGCTAGCGGTTGGGGGGAGACCCAGTACTTC. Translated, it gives CASSDVASGWGETQYF.

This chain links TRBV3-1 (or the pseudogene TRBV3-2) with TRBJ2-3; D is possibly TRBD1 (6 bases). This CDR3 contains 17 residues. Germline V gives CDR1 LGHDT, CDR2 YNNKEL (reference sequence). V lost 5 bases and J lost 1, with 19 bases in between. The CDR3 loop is CASSTTGTTVGTDTQYF. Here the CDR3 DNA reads TGTGCCAGCAGCACCACCGGGACAACGGTCGGCACAGATACGCAGTATTTT.

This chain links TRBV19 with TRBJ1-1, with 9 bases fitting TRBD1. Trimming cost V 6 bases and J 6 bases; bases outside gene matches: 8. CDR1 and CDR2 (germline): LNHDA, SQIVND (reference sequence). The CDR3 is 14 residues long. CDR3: CASRVRQGEAEAFF. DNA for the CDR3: TGTGCCAGTAGAGTCAGACAGGGGGAAGCTGAAGCTTTCTTT.

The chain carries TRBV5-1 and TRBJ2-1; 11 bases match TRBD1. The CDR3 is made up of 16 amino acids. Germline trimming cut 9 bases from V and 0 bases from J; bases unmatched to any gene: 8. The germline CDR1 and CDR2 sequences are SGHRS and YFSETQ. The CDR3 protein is CATSDRGPSSYNEQFF. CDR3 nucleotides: TGCGCCACCTCGGACAGGGGGCCGAGCTCCTACAATGAGCAGTTCTTC.

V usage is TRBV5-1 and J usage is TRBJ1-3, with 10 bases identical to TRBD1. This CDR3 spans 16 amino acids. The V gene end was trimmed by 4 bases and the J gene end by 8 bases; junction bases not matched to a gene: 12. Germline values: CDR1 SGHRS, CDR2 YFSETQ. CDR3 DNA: TGCGCCAGCAGCAACGAATTGACAGGGGGCATAGACACCATATATTTT. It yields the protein CASSNELTGGIDTIYF.

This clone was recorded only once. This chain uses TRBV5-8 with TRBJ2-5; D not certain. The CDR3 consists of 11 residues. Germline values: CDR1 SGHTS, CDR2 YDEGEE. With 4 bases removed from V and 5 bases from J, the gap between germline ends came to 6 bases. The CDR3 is CASSPVETQYF. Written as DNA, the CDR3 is TGTGCCAGCAGCCCGGTGGAGACCCAGTACTTC.

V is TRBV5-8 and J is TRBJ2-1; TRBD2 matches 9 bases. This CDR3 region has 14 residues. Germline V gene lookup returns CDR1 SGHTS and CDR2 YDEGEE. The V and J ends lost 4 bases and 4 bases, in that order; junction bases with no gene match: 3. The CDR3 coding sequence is TGTGCCAGCAGCGGCGGGGGGGGATACAATGAGCAGTTCTTC. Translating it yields CASSGGGGYNEQFF.

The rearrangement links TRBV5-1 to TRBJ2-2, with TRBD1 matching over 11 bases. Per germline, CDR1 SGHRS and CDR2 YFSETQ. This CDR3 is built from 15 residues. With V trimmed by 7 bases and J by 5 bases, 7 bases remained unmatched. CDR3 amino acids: CASGPGTGGTGELFF. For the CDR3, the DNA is TGCGCCAGCGGTCCAGGGACAGGGGGGACCGGGGAGCTGTTTTTT. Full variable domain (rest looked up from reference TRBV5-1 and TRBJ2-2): KAGVTQTPRYLIKTRGQQVTLSCSPISGHRSVSWYQQTPGQGLQFLFEYFSETQRNKGNFPGRFSGRQFSNSRSEMNVSTLELGDSALYLCASGPGTGGTGELFFGEGSRLTVL.

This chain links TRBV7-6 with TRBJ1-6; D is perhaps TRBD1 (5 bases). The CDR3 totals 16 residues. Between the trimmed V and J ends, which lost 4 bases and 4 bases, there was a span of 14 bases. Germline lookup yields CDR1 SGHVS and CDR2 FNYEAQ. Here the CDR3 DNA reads TGTGCCAGCAGCTATATGAAGGGGCCGTATAATTCACCCCTCCACTTT. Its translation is CASSYMKGPYNSPLHF.

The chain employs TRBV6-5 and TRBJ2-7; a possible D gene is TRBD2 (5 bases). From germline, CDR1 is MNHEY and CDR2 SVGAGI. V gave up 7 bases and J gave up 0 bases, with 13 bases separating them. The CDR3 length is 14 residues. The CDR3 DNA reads TGTGCCAGCACCTTGGACTGGAGCTCCTACGAGCAGTACTTC. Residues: CASTLDWSSYEQYF.

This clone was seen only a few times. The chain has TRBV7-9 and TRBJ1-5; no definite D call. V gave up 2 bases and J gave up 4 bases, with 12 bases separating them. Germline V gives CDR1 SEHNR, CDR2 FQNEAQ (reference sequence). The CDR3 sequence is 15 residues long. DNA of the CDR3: TGTGCCAGCAGCTTAAGCGGACCCGGGAATCAGCCCCAGCATTTT. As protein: CASSLSGPGNQPQHF.